The clone carrying this TCR beta chain was picked up many times. CDR3 length: 15 amino acids. Trimming left V 1 base short and J 0 bases short, with 7 bases between. Germline CDR1 is SGHRS and CDR2 is YFSETQ. The sample is drawn from a study of blood T cell repertoires in COVID-19. Study information: Donors in the United States, Italy and Spain gave samples during acute or convalescent COVID-19. The analysed material was cDNA or gDNA that came from T cells, B-cell-depleted T cells, or PBMCs.

In the original workflow: The assay estimated nucleated cells by amplifying reference gene primers. Repertoires were generated with immunoSEQ multiplex PCR, while TCRdb's copy carries only in-frame clones and drops some. The V and J calls and clone size are taken from that table; D and trimming were inferred from the DNA. The data hold approximately 98,000 clones, with 81% observed a single time. The sequence derives from a woman of 80 years or more with acute or convalescent COVID-19. The sample comprised peripheral blood. This rearrangement joins TRBV5-1 to TRBJ1-4, with D tentatively TRBD1 (5 bases). Here the CDR3 reads CASSLTGSTNEKLFF. CDR3 nucleotides: TGCGCCAGCAGCTTGACAGGTTCAACTAATGAAAAACTGTTTTTT.